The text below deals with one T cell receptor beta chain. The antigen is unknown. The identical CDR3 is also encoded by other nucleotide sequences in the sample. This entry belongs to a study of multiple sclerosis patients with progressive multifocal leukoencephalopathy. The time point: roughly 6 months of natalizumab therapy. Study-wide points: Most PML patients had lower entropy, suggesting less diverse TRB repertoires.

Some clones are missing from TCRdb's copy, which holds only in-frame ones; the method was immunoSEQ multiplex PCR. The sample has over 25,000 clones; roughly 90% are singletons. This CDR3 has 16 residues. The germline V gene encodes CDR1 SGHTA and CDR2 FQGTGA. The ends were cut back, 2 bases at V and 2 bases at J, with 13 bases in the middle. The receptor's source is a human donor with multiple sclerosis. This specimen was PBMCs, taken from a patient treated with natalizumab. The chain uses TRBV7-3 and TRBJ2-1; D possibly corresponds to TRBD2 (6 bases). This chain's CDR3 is CASSLSGLATYNEQFF. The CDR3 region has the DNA TGTGCCAGCAGCTTATCCGGGCTAGCGACCTACAATGAGCAGTTCTTC.